One and the same sample provided the 14 T cell receptor beta chains below, sequenced in a study of blood T cells in healthy people across ages. A second 7 to 11 cycle PCR used barcoded and J-beta primers. From the 5' RACE reads, TCRdb called clonotypes with MiXCR, one entry per CDR3 protein. Counted here are more than 900,000 distinct CDR3 sequences, less than 25% occurring once; the ten biggest clones make up about 0.69%. This sample also belongs to another study, concerning T cells of mothers and their children.

The sequenced material came from blood. The receptors derive from a girl aged 2-10 years in good health.

This clonotype was counted ten times or more. This sequence joins TRBV29-1 and TRBJ1-1; no clear D. V was trimmed by 5 bases and J by 1 base, leaving 2 bases between them. This CDR3 is built from 10 residues. Germline CDR1 and CDR2: SQVTM and ANQGSEA. The DNA of the CDR3 is TGCAGCGTTCAGAACACTGAAGCTTTCTTT. The encoded protein is CSVQNTEAFF.

This chain connects TRBV7-9 to TRBJ2-5; TRBD2 is a possible D gene (5 bases). From germline, CDR1 is SEHNR and CDR2 FQNEAQ (reference sequence). This CDR3 is built from 12 residues. Trimming stripped 1 base from V and 12 bases from J, with 12 bases between. This CDR3 is CASSLDQEEEYF. The DNA of the CDR3 is TGTGCCAGCAGCTTAGATCAGGAGGAGGAGTACTTC.

This clonotype was recorded at least ten times. The V gene is TRBV4-3, the J gene TRBJ1-4, with TRBD1 matching over 7 bases. The V gene's germline CDR1 is LGHNA and CDR2 YSLEER. This CDR3 region has 15 residues. The trim removed 4 bases at V and 0 bases at J, leaving 2 bases unmatched. CDR3 region: CASSPGQATNEKLFF. The CDR3 bases are TGCGCCAGCAGCCCTGGACAGGCAACTAATGAAAAACTGTTTTTT.

In this sample, this clonotype turned up a few times. The gene calls are TRBV7-6 and TRBJ2-1; a possible D gene is TRBD2 (6 bases). CDR3 length equals 15 residues. V was pared by 3 bases and J by 3 bases, with 12 bases between. Germline-derived CDR1 and CDR2 are SGHVS and FNYEAQ. CDR3 sequence reads: CASSFSSGDYNEQFF. The DNA for the CDR3 is TGTGCCAGCAGCTTTTCTTCGGGGGACTACAATGAGCAGTTCTTC.

Only a few counts were recorded for this clonotype. The chain joins TRBV5-1 to TRBJ2-7; no reliable D call. The CDR3 runs 13 residues. Per the germline V gene, CDR1 is SGHRS and CDR2 is YFSETQ. V lost 0 bases and J 6 bases, leaving 10 bases between the germline ends. The CDR3 sequence is CASSLASHVEQYF. The CDR3 coding sequence is TGCGCCAGCAGCTTGGCCTCCCACGTCGAGCAGTACTTC.

On this clonotype: Germline is not matched at one junction end, which may reflect a read error. V gene TRBV6-2 or TRBV6-3 combines with J gene TRBJ1-1, with D unresolved. In germline, CDR1 is MNHEY, CDR2 SVGEGT. The CDR3 runs 14 residues. In nucleotides, the CDR3 is TGTGCCTGCAGTTACTCGACGGAGGCCAGGCAAGCTTTCTTT. Its protein is CACSYSTEARQAFF.

A word on this clonotype: Relative to the germline gene, one junction end is altered; a read error may explain this. The genes are TRBV28 and TRBJ2-5; 13 bases align to TRBD2. This CDR3 contains 15 residues. From germline, CDR1 is MDHEN and CDR2 SYDVKM. The CDR3 bases are TGTGCCAGCAGTTCCACTCAGACTAGCGGGAGGAGGCGGTTCTTC. Protein product: CASSSTQTSGRRRFF. The full variable domain, rest sourced from reference TRBV28 and TRBJ2-5, is DVKVTQSSRYLVKRTGEKVFLECVQDMDHENMFWYRQDPGLGLRLIYFSYDVKMKEKGDIPEGYSVSREKKERFSLILESASTNQTSMYLCASSSTQTSGRRRFFGPGTRLLVL.

The chain employs TRBV28 and TRBJ1-1, with TRBD1 as a possible D gene (6 bases). The ends were cut back, 4 bases at V and 7 bases at J, with 22 bases in the middle. This CDR3 has 16 amino acids. Germline V gene sequence: CDR1 MDHEN, CDR2 SYDVKM. The CDR3 sequence is CASSSLRGVFEGEAFF. The CDR3 DNA reads TGTGCCAGCAGTTCACTGAGGGGGGTTTTCGAGGGTGAAGCTTTCTTT.

This clonotype has just a few counts. One end of the junction fails to match germline, which may point to a read error. The chain carries TRBV20-1 and TRBJ2-5; possibly TRBD2 for D (5 bases). The CDR3 has 15 amino acids. Germline lookup yields CDR1 DFQATT and CDR2 SNEGSKA (reference sequence). As DNA, the CDR3 is TGCGGTGCTAGAGCAAGTATCGCTAGCTGGGAGACCCAGTACTTC. Protein: CGARASIASWETQYF.

This clonotype has a handful of counts. V is TRBV27 and J is TRBJ1-2, with D perhaps matching TRBD1 (5 bases). Germline CDR1 MNHEY, CDR2 SMNVEV (reference sequence). The CDR3 consists of 14 residues. V was pared by 0 bases and J by 5 bases, with 10 bases between. The CDR3 DNA follows: TGTGCCAGCAGTTTATCGCAGGGTCCATATGGCTACACCTTC. Translated: CASSLSQGPYGYTF.

CDR3 sequence: CASITSLWSGLDTEAFF. The CDR3 nucleotides are TGTGCCAGCATTACCAGTTTGTGGTCAGGTCTGGACACTGAAGCTTTCTTT. V and J are TRBV6-5 and TRBJ1-1; no reliable D call. The CDR3 totals 17 residues. Germline loops: CDR1 MNHEY, CDR2 SVGAGI. Trimming shortened V by 7 bases and J by 3 bases, and 24 bases separated the two germline ends.

The J gene is TRBJ2-7, the V gene TRBV11-1; 7 nucleotides align to TRBD2. Germline assignment: CDR1 SGHAT and CDR2 FQDESV (reference sequence). The CDR3 totals 14 residues. The trim removed 0 bases at V and 5 bases at J, leaving 4 bases unmatched. The CDR3, as DNA: TGTGCCAGCAGCTTAGCCACGGGACTACACGAGCAGTACTTC. It yields the protein CASSLATGLHEQYF.

The genes are TRBV27 and TRBJ2-7, with a possible D match to TRBD2 (6 bases). Gene TRBJ2-1 matches the end of the DNA better, so the J call may be wrong. The CDR3 runs to 17 residues. From germline, CDR1 is MNHEY and CDR2 SMNVEV (reference sequence). CDR3: CASSAPTGRGDYNEQFF. In nucleotides, the CDR3 is TGTGCCAGCAGTGCGCCCACCGGACGCGGGGACTACAATGAGCAGTTCTTC.

The gene calls are TRBV29-1 and TRBJ2-6; D gene unclear. The germline gives CDR1 SQVTM, CDR2 ANQGSEA. The V end lost 7 bases, the J end lost 0 bases, and 7 bases lay between the germline ends. CDR3 length: 13 amino acids. The CDR3 sequence: CSAGLSGANVLTF. DNA of the CDR3: TGCAGCGCCGGTCTCTCTGGGGCCAACGTCCTGACTTTC.